Listed here is a single TCR beta chain. Authors' data handling: Reference gene primers were amplified, and this amplification served to estimate nucleated cell counts. Some clones are missing from TCRdb's copy, which holds only in-frame ones; the method was immunoSEQ multiplex PCR. That table furnishes V, J and clone size, whereas the DNA furnished D and trimming. This table holds around 100,000 clones, roughly 89% found once. This entry is derived from a study of blood T cell repertoires in COVID-19. Overall study: The study drew acute and convalescent COVID-19 samples from the United States, Italy and Spain. Sources were T cells, B-cell-depleted T cells, or PBMCs; the material itself was cDNA or gDNA.

V lost 6 bases, J lost 7 bases, and 15 bases lay in between. The CDR3 consists of 13 residues. The sequenced material came from peripheral blood. The source is a human donor in a cohort sampled during active COVID-19. This chain uses TRBV12-3 or TRBV12-4 with TRBJ2-5; D possibly corresponds to TRBD2 (5 bases). The CDR3 is CASSSDSRGTQYF. CDR3 nucleotide sequence: TGTGCCAGCAGCTCGGACTCCCGGGGGACCCAGTACTTC.